This entry features one TCR beta chain sequence. TCRdb keeps only in-frame clones here, not all; method: immunoSEQ multiplex PCR. The sample lists a few million clones, approximately 90% occurring once. CDR1 SGHTA and CDR2 FQGTGA come from the germline V gene. Trimming pared 4 bases from V and 5 bases from J, leaving 14 bases between. CDR3 length: 14 residues. The sample comes from a study of shared clonotypes between healthy human individuals. The TCR sequence derives from a man younger than 35 in good health. Some clones in this sample may be carry-over from other donors' samples. The sequenced material came from naive CD4+ T cells from PBMCs. Stated subset: CD45RA+ positively selected. The chain employs TRBV7-3 and TRBJ2-5, with D perhaps matching TRBD2 (6 bases). This CDR3 is CASSSGPAGETQYF. The CDR3 nucleotides read TGTGCCAGCAGCTCGGGACCCGCGGGGGAGACCCAGTACTTC.